The 30 T cell receptor beta chains given below trace back to one sample, sequenced in a study of cytomegalovirus exposure and HLA in healthy donors. The PCR ran on 60 Vbeta and 13 Jbeta primers. Produced via immunoSEQ multiplex PCR; TCRdb's table is partial and in-frame only. The sample includes about 130,000 clones, about four fifths of them seen just once. Sequencing was carried out using PBMCs. The origin of the receptors is a man aged 25-40 years in good health.

This chain uses TRBV30 with TRBJ1-1; a weak D match, TRBD1 (6 bases). CDR3 length: 14 amino acids. From germline, CDR1 is GTSNPN and CDR2 SVGIG (reference sequence). V shed 3 bases and J shed 1 base, with 12 bases lying between them. CDR3 sequence: CAWSQGGGNTEAFF. As DNA, the CDR3 is TGTGCCTGGAGCCAAGGGGGGGGGAACACTGAAGCTTTCTTT.

This clone has only a few counts. The chain uses TRBV27 and TRBJ2-2, with no clear D. Germline V gives CDR1 MNHEY, CDR2 SMNVEV (reference sequence). The V and J ends lost 4 bases and 5 bases respectively, with 8 bases between them. The CDR3 runs to 13 residues. The CDR3 reads CASSYSRTGELFF. CDR3 DNA sequence: TGTGCCAGCAGTTATTCCCGGACCGGGGAGCTGTTTTTT.

J is TRBJ1-1 and V is TRBV20-1; D is uncertain. V was pared by 6 bases and J by 5 bases, with 10 bases between. Germline-derived CDR1 and CDR2 are DFQATT and SNEGSKA (reference sequence). The CDR3 spans 11 residues. Here the CDR3 DNA reads TGCAGTGCCACCGACACTACTGAAGCTTTCTTT. Residues: CSATDTTEAFF.

V and J are TRBV6-5 and TRBJ1-6; D is uncertain. Germline CDR1 and CDR2: MNHEY and SVGAGI. The CDR3 length is 13 residues. The V end was cut by 3 bases, the J end by 10 bases, with 10 bases between. CDR3 in amino acids: CASSYTRNSPLHF. CDR3 coding DNA: TGTGCCAGCAGTTATACTAGAAACTCACCCCTCCACTTT.

V usage is TRBV19 and J usage is TRBJ2-3; D possibly corresponds to TRBD1 (5 bases). V lost 4 bases, J lost 6 bases, and 14 bases lay in between. The CDR3 sequence is 14 residues long. Germline V gene sequence: CDR1 LNHDA, CDR2 SQIVND (reference sequence). In DNA form, the CDR3 reads TGTGCCAGTAGTAGTAGGGCTCCAGGGGATACGCAGTATTTT. Protein product: CASSSRAPGDTQYF.

V usage is TRBV6-1 and J usage is TRBJ1-5; D perhaps matches TRBD1 (5 bases). This CDR3 contains 15 residues. With 3 bases removed from V and 4 bases from J, the gap between germline ends came to 13 bases. Germline V gene sequence: CDR1 MNHNS, CDR2 SASEGT. As DNA, the CDR3 is TGTGCCAGCAGTGACCGGAGCGGGGGGAATCAGCCCCAGCATTTT. Residues: CASSDRSGGNQPQHF.

J is TRBJ2-1 and V is TRBV30, with TRBD1 matching over 9 bases. The CDR3 has 14 amino acids. Germline V CDR1 and CDR2: GTSNPN, SVGIG (reference sequence). V shed 5 bases, J shed 0 bases, and the junction held 2 bases outside the gene matches. The CDR3 DNA is TGTGCCTGGGGGACAGGGATCTCCTACAATGAGCAGTTCTTC. Translated, it gives CAWGTGISYNEQFF.

The V call is TRBV2, the J call TRBJ2-1; 10 bases align to TRBD2. V shed 1 base and J 8 bases; nucleotides not matched to a gene: 8. CDR3 length: 16 residues. The V gene's germline CDR1 is SNHLY and CDR2 FYNNEI. The DNA of the CDR3 is TGTGCCAGCAGTGAAGGGCCTAGCGGGAGTGGTGATGAGCAGTTCTTC. Amino acids: CASSEGPSGSGDEQFF.

The chain employs TRBV11-3 and TRBJ1-4, with D unclear. V was trimmed by 4 bases and J by 3 bases, leaving 12 bases between them. Germline V gene sequence: CDR1 SGHNT, CDR2 YENEEA. The CDR3 covers 15 residues. As DNA, the CDR3 is TGTGCCAGCAGCTCCGAGGGAAGTCCTAATGAAAAACTGTTTTTT. Residues: CASSSEGSPNEKLFF.

The chain has TRBV4-3 and TRBJ2-5, with 11 bases lining up with TRBD2. The CDR3 consists of 18 residues. V was clipped by 3 bases and J by 1 base; unmatched bases: 10. Germline-derived CDR1 and CDR2 are LGHNA and YSLEER. The CDR3 nucleotides read TGCGCCAGCAGCCACGAACTACCGGGACTAGCGGTCCAAGAGACCCAGTACTTC. It is translated as CASSHELPGLAVQETQYF.

The V and J genes are TRBV7-8 and TRBJ2-3, with D perhaps matching TRBD2 (6 bases). V lost 5 bases, J lost 6 bases, and 15 bases lay in between. CDR1 is SGHVS and CDR2 is FQNEAQ in the germline V gene. The length of the CDR3 is 14 residues. Written as DNA, the CDR3 is TGTGCCAGCAGCCCAGGGCGGGGCTGGGATACGCAGTATTTT. It is translated as CASSPGRGWDTQYF.

V usage is TRBV27 and J usage is TRBJ1-5, with D possibly TRBD1 on 5 matching bases. The V end lost 3 bases, the J end lost 5 bases, and 14 bases lay between the germline ends. Looked up from germline, CDR1 is MNHEY and CDR2 is SMNVEV (reference sequence). CDR3 length: 15 amino acids. In nucleotides, the CDR3 is TGTGCCAGCAGTTTTGGGGCGAGAAAGGATCAGCCCCAGCATTTT. This encodes CASSFGARKDQPQHF.

This chain joins TRBV5-4 and TRBJ1-5; D not resolved. The CDR3 has 14 amino acids. The V gene's germline CDR1 is SGHNT and CDR2 YYREEE (reference sequence). Trimming removed 5 bases from V and 6 bases from J, with 15 bases in between. The CDR3 DNA sequence: TGTGCCAGCAGGTTACACCTTCTGGCTCAGCCCCAGCATTTT. This gives the protein CASRLHLLAQPQHF.

This sequence joins TRBV7-3 and TRBJ2-5; 7 bases are a match to TRBD1. CDR1 SGHTA and CDR2 FQGTGA come from the germline V gene. The CDR3 runs 16 residues. V lost 6 bases to trimming and J lost 1 base; unmatched junction nucleotides: 11. CDR3 coding DNA: TGTGCCAGCAGTCCATCGGGACAGATCTTCCAAGAGACCCAGTACTTC. Translated, it gives CASSPSGQIFQETQYF.

The chain couples TRBV7-9 to TRBJ1-1; D remains ambiguous. Germline V gene lookup returns CDR1 SEHNR and CDR2 FQNEAQ (reference sequence). Trimming took 5 bases from V and 0 from J, leaving 13 bases between them. The length of the CDR3 is 15 residues. The CDR3 reads CASSPRGLMNTEAFF. The CDR3 coding sequence is TGTGCCAGCAGCCCCCGAGGGTTAATGAACACTGAAGCTTTCTTT.

For this clone: One end of the junction varies from germline; a read error may be responsible. Other DNA sequences in this sample translate to the same CDR3. V gene TRBV28 combines with J gene TRBJ1-4; no clear D. The CDR3 consists of 13 residues. Germline V gene lookup returns CDR1 MDHEN and CDR2 SYDVKM. CDR3 DNA sequence: TGCGCCAGCACAGCGCCGCTTAATGAAAAACTGTTTTTT. It is translated as CASTAPLNEKLFF. Drawing the rest from reference TRBV28 and TRBJ1-4, the complete variable domain is DVKVTQSSRYLVKRTGEKVFLECVQDMDHENMFWYRQDPGLGLRLIYFSYDVKMKEKGDIPEGYSVSREKKERFSLILESASTNQTSMYLCASTAPLNEKLFFGSGTQLSVL.

The count of this clone is one. In DNA, the CDR3 is TGCGCCAGCAGCCCGGACAGTCCACCCCTCCACTTT. It is translated as CASSPDSPPLHF. The chain joins TRBV5-1 to TRBJ1-6; tentative D call: TRBD1 (6 bases). The CDR3 is 12 residues long. CDR1 is SGHRS, CDR2 YFSETQ, per germline. V lost 4 bases, J lost 11 bases, and 10 bases lay in between.

The chain couples TRBV2 to TRBJ2-1; the match to TRBD2 covers 12 bases. Germline CDR1 is SNHLY and CDR2 is FYNNEI. This CDR3 has 19 amino acids. Trimming cost V 8 bases and J 10 bases; bases outside gene matches: 24. The DNA of the CDR3 is TGTGCCAGCCATCGGCGACTAGCGGGAGTGGCATCCAAATTCAGGGAGCAGTTCTTC. Amino acid sequence: CASHRRLAGVASKFREQFF.

This clone has at least ten counts. The V and J genes are TRBV6-5 and TRBJ1-1; the D gene is possibly TRBD1 (5 bases). Germline V gene data show CDR1 as MNHEY and CDR2 as SVGAGI. The CDR3 has 13 residues. Trimming stripped 2 bases from V and 6 bases from J, with 10 bases between. The CDR3 region is CASSYHIRAEAFF. The CDR3, as DNA: TGTGCCAGCAGTTACCATATCAGGGCTGAAGCTTTCTTT.

This sequence joins TRBV5-1 and TRBJ2-1; TRBD2 agrees at 16 bases. Germline trimming cut 4 bases from V and 9 bases from J; bases unmatched to any gene: 7. Per germline, CDR1 SGHRS and CDR2 YFSETQ. This CDR3 comprises 16 residues. CDR3 DNA sequence: TGCGCCAGCAGCCCCGGGACTAGCGGGAGGGCTGTTGAGCAGTTCTTC. Amino acids: CASSPGTSGRAVEQFF.

The V gene is TRBV7-9, the J gene TRBJ1-3; D is undetermined. Germline lookup yields CDR1 SEHNR and CDR2 FQNEAQ (reference sequence). V gave up 3 bases and J gave up 0 bases, with 6 bases separating them. This CDR3 region has 14 residues. CDR3 in DNA: TGTGCCAGCAGCTTCGGGTACTCTGGAAACACCATATATTTT. This sequence encodes CASSFGYSGNTIYF.

The chain recombines TRBV4-3 with TRBJ2-7, with a tentative D call TRBD2 (6 bases). There are 16 residues in the CDR3. The germline CDR1 and CDR2 sequences are LGHNA and YSLEER. Trimming shortened V by 2 bases and J by 3 bases, and 17 bases separated the two germline ends. The CDR3 nucleotides are TGCGCCAGCAGCCAATTCCCTAACCTAGCGAACTACGAGCAGTACTTC. Translated: CASSQFPNLANYEQYF.

The rearrangement joins TRBV4-3 to TRBJ1-2; D is uncertain. Germline V gene lookup returns CDR1 LGHNA and CDR2 YSLEER. Trimming pared 1 base from V and 4 bases from J, leaving 7 bases between. This CDR3 comprises 13 residues. This CDR3 is CASSQASAYGYTF. The CDR3 region has the DNA TGCGCCAGCAGCCAAGCCAGTGCCTATGGCTACACCTTC.

The chain employs TRBV30 and TRBJ1-1; D is unclear. CDR1 is GTSNPN and CDR2 is SVGIG in the germline V gene (reference sequence). This CDR3 comprises 11 residues. V dropped 0 bases and J dropped 6 bases, with 5 bases sitting between them. The CDR3 DNA follows: TGTGCCTGGAGTGTAGAGCCTGAAGCTTTCTTT. Residues: CAWSVEPEAFF.

V gene TRBV5-4 combines with J gene TRBJ2-6; 9 nucleotides agree with TRBD1. The V segment lost 0 bases and the J segment 0 bases; nucleotides outside the gene matches: 7. Germline loops: CDR1 SGHNT, CDR2 YYREEE (reference sequence). The CDR3 spans 19 residues. The CDR3 reads CASSLDGRTGVSGANVLTF. CDR3 bases: TGTGCCAGCAGCTTGGACGGGCGGACAGGGGTCTCTGGGGCCAACGTCCTGACTTTC.

The V call is TRBV7-9, the J call TRBJ1-5; D is unclear. Germline CDR1 and CDR2: SEHNR and FQNEAQ (reference sequence). This CDR3 comprises 15 residues. V was trimmed by 1 base and J by 7 bases, leaving 14 bases between them. CDR3 DNA: TGTGCCAGCAGCTTAGGCGGGGTGTCATGGCAGCCCCAGCATTTT. Its translation is CASSLGGVSWQPQHF.

This chain joins TRBV18 and TRBJ1-3; TRBD1 matches at 7 bases. The CDR3 is 15 residues long. Germline CDR1 reads KGHSH; CDR2 reads LQKENI. V was clipped by 6 bases and J by 0 bases; unmatched bases: 5. CDR3 residues: CASSGQESSGNTIYF. The CDR3 nucleotides read TGTGCCAGCTCCGGACAGGAGAGCTCTGGAAACACCATATATTTT.

J is TRBJ2-5 and V is TRBV7-9, with a weak D call TRBD1 (6 bases). The V gene lost 7 bases and the J gene lost 1 base, with 7 bases spanning the gap. This CDR3 has 12 residues. Germline V CDR1 and CDR2: SEHNR, FQNEAQ (reference sequence). CDR3 sequence (DNA): TGTGCCAGCATGACAGGCCAAGAGACCCAGTACTTC. It is translated as CASMTGQETQYF.

The table lists this clone with a few counts. The chain combines TRBV29-1 with TRBJ2-1, with a weak D call TRBD1 (8 bases). There are 15 residues in the CDR3. Germline V gene lookup returns CDR1 SQVTM and CDR2 ANQGSEA. CDR3 residues: CSWDRSWGGYNEQFF. CDR3 in DNA: TGCAGTTGGGACAGGTCATGGGGGGGTTACAATGAGCAGTTCTTC.

The V gene is TRBV7-9, the J gene TRBJ1-1, with 11 bases aligning to TRBD1. CDR3 length: 14 amino acids. Looked up from germline, CDR1 is SEHNR and CDR2 is FQNEAQ (reference sequence). The V segment lost 5 bases and the J segment 6 bases; nucleotides outside the gene matches: 5. CDR3 bases: TGTGCCAGCAGCCGGACAGGGGGCTGGGCTGAAGCTTTCTTT. It specifies CASSRTGGWAEAFF.